This TCR beta chain was captured in a study of human T cells and chemical hapten exposure. In TCRdb, the RACE reads were re-called with MiXCR into one record per CDR3 protein. The profile shows some 91,000 distinct CDR3 sequences, around 12% of them singletons. Time point in this sample: patch test 1, 2 weeks after DPC sensitization. This sample's treatment: therapeutic diphenylcyclopropenone sensitization with weekly scalp DPC. CDR1 is SGHTA, CDR2 FQGTGA, per germline. Losses at the gene ends were 5 bases for V and 4 bases for J; bases not matched to a gene: 4. This CDR3 has 14 residues. This clonotype appeared a few times.

This sequence joins TRBV7-3 and TRBJ2-3; TRBD1 matches 9 bases. This clonotype originated in a woman in her thirties or forties with alopecia areata. Some clones in this sample may be carry-over from other donors' samples. The sample was whole blood, taken in connection with sensitization to the hapten diphenylcyclopropenone (DPC). CDR3 sequence: CASSLRQGADTQYF. DNA for the CDR3: TGTGCCAGCAGCCTTCGACAGGGGGCAGATACGCAGTATTTT.